These 30 T cell receptor beta chains originate from one sample sequenced in a study of vaccination effects on CD4 cells after COVID-19. Their cognate antigens are unknown. Libraries were prepared by immunoSEQ multiplex PCR; TCRdb keeps only in-frame clonotypes and omits some of them. Here the sample spans about 34,000 clones, around 73% being singletons. ViraFEST used viral peptide pools to expand antigen-specific CD4+ T cells before sequencing. Culture proceeded for under twelve days, and CD4+ T cells were then isolated. The vaccine recipients had no prior SARS-CoV-2 infection, with negative nucleocapsid antibodies. The material sequenced was CD4+ T cells from PBMCs cultured with HCoV-OC43 spike peptides, taken before COVID-19 vaccination. The subset was: HCoV-OC43 spike overlapping peptide pool stimulation. The receptors originated from a human donor who received a COVID-19 vaccine.

The chain uses TRBV28 and TRBJ2-5; TRBD2 might be the D (6 bases). The CDR3 length is 14 residues. V dropped 5 bases and J dropped 1 base, with 11 bases sitting between them. Germline V gene lookup returns CDR1 MDHEN and CDR2 SYDVKM. The DNA for the CDR3 is TGTGCCAGCAGTCCAGCGGGCCGCCAAGAGACCCAGTACTTC. Residues: CASSPAGRQETQYF.

This sequence joins TRBV29-1 and TRBJ1-2; 10 bases are a match to TRBD1. The V gene's germline CDR1 is SQVTM and CDR2 ANQGSEA. The V and J ends lost 5 bases and 2 bases, in that order; junction bases with no gene match: 5. The CDR3 length is 14 residues. The CDR3 DNA sequence: TGCAGCGTTATCGGGACAGGGGTCAACTATGGCTACACCTTC. Residues: CSVIGTGVNYGYTF.

The genes are TRBV4-2 and TRBJ1-2; D call uncertain. Trimming took off 0 bases at V and 3 bases at J, with 5 bases between the two ends. CDR3 length: 13 residues. The V gene's germline CDR1 is LGHNA and CDR2 YNFKEQ. CDR3 sequence reads: CASSQDGYYGYTF. The CDR3 DNA follows: TGTGCCAGCAGCCAAGACGGATACTATGGCTACACCTTC.

The CDR3, as DNA: TGTGCCAGCAGCTTGGGGAACAGGGGGCTGGAGACCCTCCACTTT. It encodes CASSLGNRGLETLHF. The rearrangement uses TRBV5-4 and TRBJ1-6, with TRBD1 matching 9 bases. The CDR3 length is 15 residues. CDR1 is SGHNT, CDR2 YYREEE, per germline (reference sequence). Trimming cost V 0 bases and J 14 bases; bases outside gene matches: 9.

The V call is TRBV27, the J call TRBJ2-7; 9 nucleotides match TRBD1. This CDR3 is 13 amino acids long. Germline trimming cut 4 bases from V and 7 bases from J; bases unmatched to any gene: 5. The germline CDR1 and CDR2 sequences are MNHEY and SMNVEV (reference sequence). CDR3 in amino acids: CASSSGTGLEQYF. The DNA of the CDR3 is TGTGCCAGCAGTTCCGGGACAGGGCTGGAGCAGTACTTC.

CDR3 nucleotides: TGTGCCAGCTCCCCAGGAATTACCTATGGCTACACCTTC. Its protein product is CASSPGITYGYTF. The chain couples TRBV18 to TRBJ1-2; no firm D call. The CDR3 consists of 13 residues. Trimming removed 6 bases from V and 4 bases from J, with 12 bases in between. Germline V lookup: CDR1 KGHSH, CDR2 LQKENI.

This clone turned up a few times. This chain joins TRBV6-6 and TRBJ1-5; 10 bases match TRBD1. CDR3 length equals 14 residues. The germline V gene has CDR1 MNHNY and CDR2 SVGAGI (reference sequence). V was clipped by 5 bases and J by 9 bases; unmatched bases: 7. The CDR3 loop reads CASSGGTGEAPQHF. For the CDR3, the DNA is TGTGCCAGCAGTGGCGGGACAGGGGAGGCGCCCCAGCATTTT.

V usage is TRBV9 and J usage is TRBJ2-7; tentative D call: TRBD2 (6 bases). V was trimmed by 0 bases and J by 2 bases, leaving 9 bases between them. The CDR3 is made up of 14 amino acids. Germline lookup yields CDR1 SGDLS and CDR2 YYNGEE. This chain's CDR3 is CASSVGKRAYEQYF. CDR3 in DNA: TGTGCCAGCAGCGTAGGGAAGCGGGCCTACGAGCAGTACTTC.

The genes are TRBV15 and TRBJ2-5, with TRBD2 as a possible D gene (5 bases). Germline V gene sequence: CDR1 LNHNV, CDR2 YYDKDF (reference sequence). V dropped 0 bases and J dropped 4 bases, with 12 bases sitting between them. This CDR3 region has 15 residues. CDR3 sequence: CATSRDIHSGETQYF. The CDR3, as DNA: TGTGCCACCAGCAGAGATATCCACAGCGGAGAGACCCAGTACTTC.

The chain has TRBV4-1 and TRBJ2-2; 8 bases match TRBD1. Losses at the gene ends were 4 bases for V and 7 bases for J; bases not matched to a gene: 8. Germline V gene sequence: CDR1 MGHRA, CDR2 YSYEKL. The CDR3 has 15 amino acids. CDR3 nucleotides: TGCGCCAGCAGCCTCTTAGGACAGGGCGACGGGGAGCTGTTTTTT. Amino acid sequence: CASSLLGQGDGELFF.

V and J are TRBV21-1 and TRBJ1-1; the DNA was not compared with TRBD1, the D call given in the table. TRBV21-1 is noted as a pseudogene. The CDR3 is 16 residues long. The CDR3 loop is CASSKEEGTENTEAFF. The CDR3 DNA is TGTGCCAGCAGCAAAGAGGAAGGGACAGAGAACACTGAAGCTTTCTTT.

The chain combines TRBV28 with TRBJ1-1; 9 bases map to TRBD1. CDR3 length: 15 amino acids. The J segment lost 1 base and the V segment lost 0 bases, leaving 0 bases of the junction unmatched. Germline CDR1 reads MDHEN; CDR2 reads SYDVKM. CDR3 amino acids: CASSLWTGGNTEAFF. CDR3 bases: TGTGCCAGCAGTTTATGGACAGGGGGGAACACTGAAGCTTTCTTT.

The J gene is TRBJ2-5, the V gene TRBV6-6, with D maybe TRBD1 (6 bases). Trimming stripped 5 bases from V and 2 bases from J, with 12 bases between. CDR3 length: 14 amino acids. Per germline, CDR1 MNHNY and CDR2 SVGAGI (reference sequence). The CDR3 sequence: CASSLRRGQETQYF. In DNA form, the CDR3 reads TGTGCCAGCAGTCTTCGTAGGGGGCAAGAGACCCAGTACTTC.

V and J are TRBV27 and TRBJ1-2; maybe TRBD1 (5 bases). CDR3 length: 15 amino acids. The germline V gene encodes CDR1 MNHEY and CDR2 SMNVEV (reference sequence). Trimming left V 4 bases short and J 6 bases short, with 18 bases between. The CDR3 DNA is TGTGCCAGCAGTTGGCGAGTCGCGGGGCGGGATGGCTACACCTTC. This translates into CASSWRVAGRDGYTF.

The chain combines TRBV9 with TRBJ2-1; 13 bases agree with TRBD2. From germline, CDR1 is SGDLS and CDR2 YYNGEE. CDR3 length equals 15 residues. Germline trimming cut 4 bases from V and 4 bases from J; bases unmatched to any gene: 2. The CDR3 sequence: CASSPTSGGYNEQFF. The CDR3 coding sequence is TGTGCCAGCAGCCCGACTAGCGGGGGGTACAATGAGCAGTTCTTC. The whole variable domain, filled in from reference TRBV9 and TRBJ2-1, reads DSGVTQTPKHLITATGQRVTLRCSPRSGDLSVYWYQQSLDQGLQFLIQYYNGEERAKGNILERFSAQQFPDLHSELNLSSLELGDSALYFCASSPTSGGYNEQFFGPGTRLTVL.

This clone was seen only once. This chain connects TRBV2 to TRBJ1-2; D uncertain. The V end lost 4 bases, the J end lost 3 bases, and 6 bases lay between the germline ends. Germline values: CDR1 SNHLY, CDR2 FYNNEI. CDR3 size: 12 residues. DNA for the CDR3: TGTGCCAGCAGTGTCCGGGACTATGGCTACACCTTC. Protein sequence: CASSVRDYGYTF.

This rearrangement joins TRBV2 to TRBJ1-3; possible D gene TRBD1, 5 bases. CDR3 length: 15 amino acids. Trimming took 5 bases from V and 1 from J, leaving 12 bases between them. The germline V gene has CDR1 SNHLY and CDR2 FYNNEI. The CDR3 DNA is TGTGCCAGCAGTAGCAGGGAGGGATCTGGAAACACCATATATTTT. Translated, it gives CASSSREGSGNTIYF.

The chain has TRBV28 and TRBJ1-2; 7 nucleotides align to TRBD1. The CDR3 is made up of 14 amino acids. Germline-derived CDR1 and CDR2 are MDHEN and SYDVKM. Losses at the gene ends were 6 bases for V and 3 bases for J; bases not matched to a gene: 7. The DNA of the CDR3 is TGTGCCAGCAGGACAGGGCCAGGGGACTATGGCTACACCTTC. This codes for CASRTGPGDYGYTF.

The chain uses TRBV3-1 (or the pseudogene TRBV3-2) and TRBJ1-3, with D unclear. The germline V and J ends were trimmed by 3 bases and 3 bases, with 15 bases remaining between them. Germline loops: CDR1 LGHDT, CDR2 YNNKEL (reference sequence). CDR3 size: 16 residues. In DNA form, the CDR3 reads TGTGCCAGCAGCCACAGGCAGATGTTTGGTGGAAACACCATATATTTT. Its protein product is CASSHRQMFGGNTIYF.

This clone was counted only a few times. The chain uses TRBV7-8 and TRBJ1-5, with TRBD1 identical over 7 bases. The germline V gene encodes CDR1 SGHVS and CDR2 FQNEAQ. The CDR3 is 17 residues long. The V gene end was trimmed by 4 bases and the J gene end by 0 bases; junction bases not matched to a gene: 9. CDR3: CASSSDRRIGSNQPQHF. The CDR3, as DNA: TGTGCCAGCAGCTCGGACAGGCGGATCGGTAGCAATCAGCCCCAGCATTTT.

This clone was seen a few times. This chain connects TRBV5-1 to TRBJ2-2; maybe TRBD1 (6 bases). The CDR3 is 13 residues long. Germline V CDR1 and CDR2: SGHRS, YFSETQ. V was pared by 2 bases and J by 6 bases, with 8 bases between. The CDR3 reads CASSFGQPGELFF. Here the CDR3 DNA reads TGCGCCAGCAGCTTTGGACAGCCCGGGGAGCTGTTTTTT.

The chain employs TRBV11-2 and TRBJ1-5; D not resolved. CDR3 size: 14 residues. Germline lookup yields CDR1 SGHAT and CDR2 FQNNGV. V was shortened by 8 bases and J by 0 bases, with 11 bases between the two germline ends. CDR3 in amino acids: CASLRTYSNQPQHF. The CDR3 DNA is TGTGCCAGCCTGCGGACGTATAGCAATCAGCCCCAGCATTTT.

The genes are TRBV6-1 and TRBJ2-7; perhaps TRBD2 as D (5 bases). Germline V CDR1 and CDR2: MNHNS, SASEGT. CDR3 length equals 12 residues. V lost 0 bases and J lost 12, with 12 bases in between. CDR3 coding DNA: TGTGCCAGCAGTGAAGCCCATCCCCTAGCGTACTTC. Amino acid sequence: CASSEAHPLAYF.

This chain joins TRBV5-7 and TRBJ2-1; a weak D match, TRBD2 (5 bases). TRBV5-7 is sorted into the ORF group, with uncertain function. V shed 1 base and J shed 1 base, with 9 bases lying between them. This CDR3 is built from 15 residues. CDR3 sequence: CASSLRSGSYNEQFF. The DNA for the CDR3 is TGTGCCAGCAGCTTGCGAAGCGGATCCTACAATGAGCAGTTCTTC.

The chain links TRBV12-3 or TRBV12-4 to TRBJ1-5; the D is unclear. V lost 6 bases and J 8 bases, leaving 11 bases between the germline ends. The CDR3 runs 12 residues. DNA for the CDR3: TGTGCCAGCAGCCAAAGACTGGAGCCCCAGCATTTT. Its protein product is CASSQRLEPQHF.

The V call is TRBV18, the J call TRBJ2-7; D remains ambiguous. The CDR3 covers 13 residues. V shed 6 bases and J shed 1 base, with 10 bases lying between them. Germline values: CDR1 KGHSH, CDR2 LQKENI. CDR3 in DNA: TGTGCCAGCTCGTCCGGAGCATCCTACGAGCAGTACTTC. Residues: CASSSGASYEQYF.

J is TRBJ2-3 and V is TRBV5-1, with D perhaps given as TRBD1 or TRBD2 (5 bases each). Germline CDR1 reads SGHRS; CDR2 reads YFSETQ. The length of the CDR3 is 13 residues. Trimming removed 3 bases at V and 6 bases at J, with 11 bases between. The CDR3 region is CASSSRGDDTQYF. CDR3 nucleotide sequence: TGCGCCAGCAGCTCCCGGGGCGATGATACGCAGTATTTT.

The chain links TRBV6-5 to TRBJ2-1; D not certain. Germline assignment: CDR1 MNHEY and CDR2 SVGAGI. CDR3 length: 14 amino acids. Trimming cost V 6 bases and J 9 bases, with 18 bases left between them. The CDR3 region is CASSPGPPRTEQFF. As DNA, the CDR3 is TGTGCCAGCAGCCCCGGGCCGCCCAGGACTGAGCAGTTCTTC.

This clone came up a few times. This chain joins TRBV7-2 and TRBJ1-3, with 11 bases identical to TRBD1. Per germline, CDR1 SGHTA and CDR2 FQGNSA. CDR3 length: 17 residues. V was clipped by 2 bases and J by 2 bases; unmatched bases: 5. The CDR3 DNA sequence: TGTGCCAGCAGCTTATTACCGGACAGGGGGCCTGGAAACACCATATATTTT. Translation gives CASSLLPDRGPGNTIYF.

This chain uses TRBV5-1 with TRBJ1-1, with D perhaps TRBD1 (6 bases). CDR3 length: 14 amino acids. Germline assignment: CDR1 SGHRS and CDR2 YFSETQ. Trimming left V 2 bases short and J 2 bases short, with 10 bases between. DNA of the CDR3: TGCGCCAGCAGCTTCACAGGGACTAACACTGAAGCTTTCTTT. It yields the protein CASSFTGTNTEAFF.